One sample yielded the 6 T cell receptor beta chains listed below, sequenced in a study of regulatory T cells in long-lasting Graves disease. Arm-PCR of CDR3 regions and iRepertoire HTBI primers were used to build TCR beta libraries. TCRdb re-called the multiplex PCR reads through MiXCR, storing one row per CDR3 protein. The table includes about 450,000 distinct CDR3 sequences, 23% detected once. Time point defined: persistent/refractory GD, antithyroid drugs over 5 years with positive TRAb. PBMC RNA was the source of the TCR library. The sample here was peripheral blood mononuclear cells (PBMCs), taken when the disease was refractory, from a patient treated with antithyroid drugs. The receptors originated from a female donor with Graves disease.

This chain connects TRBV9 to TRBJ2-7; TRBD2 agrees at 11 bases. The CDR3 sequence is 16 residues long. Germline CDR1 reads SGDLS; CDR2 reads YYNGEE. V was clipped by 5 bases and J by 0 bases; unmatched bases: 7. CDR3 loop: CASSPTSGASSYEQYF. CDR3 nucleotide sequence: TGTGCCAGCAGTCCGACTAGCGGGGCGAGCTCCTACGAGCAGTACTTC.

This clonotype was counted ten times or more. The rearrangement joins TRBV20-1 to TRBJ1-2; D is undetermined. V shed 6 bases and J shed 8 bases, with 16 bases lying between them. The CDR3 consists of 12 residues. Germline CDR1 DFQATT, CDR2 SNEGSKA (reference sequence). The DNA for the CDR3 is TGCAGTGCACCTGAGCCGGTCGGAGGCTACACCTTC. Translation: CSAPEPVGGYTF.

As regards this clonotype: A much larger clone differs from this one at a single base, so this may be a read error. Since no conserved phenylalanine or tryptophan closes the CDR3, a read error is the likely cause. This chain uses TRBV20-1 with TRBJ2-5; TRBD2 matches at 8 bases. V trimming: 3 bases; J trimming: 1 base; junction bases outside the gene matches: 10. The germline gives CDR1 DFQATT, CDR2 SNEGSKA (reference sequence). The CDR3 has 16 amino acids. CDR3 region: CSARILAGGPQETQYL. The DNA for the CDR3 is TGCAGTGCTAGGATTTTGGCGGGAGGCCCCCAAGAGACCCAGTACCTC.

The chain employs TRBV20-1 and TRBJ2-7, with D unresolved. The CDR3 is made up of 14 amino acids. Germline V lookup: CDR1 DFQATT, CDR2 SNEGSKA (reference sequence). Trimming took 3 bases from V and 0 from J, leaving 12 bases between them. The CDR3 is CSASLESSSYEQYF. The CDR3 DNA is TGCAGTGCTAGTTTGGAGTCGAGCTCCTACGAGCAGTACTTC.

In nucleotides, the CDR3 is TGTGCCAGCAGCTTGGGGCCCCAGGGCGGGGAGCTGTTTTTT. Protein product: CASSLGPQGGELFF. The chain carries TRBV5-6 and TRBJ2-2; perhaps TRBD1 as D (5 bases). Germline CDR1 and CDR2: SGHDT and YYEEEE. The V and J ends lost 0 bases and 7 bases respectively, with 10 bases between them. The length of the CDR3 is 14 residues.

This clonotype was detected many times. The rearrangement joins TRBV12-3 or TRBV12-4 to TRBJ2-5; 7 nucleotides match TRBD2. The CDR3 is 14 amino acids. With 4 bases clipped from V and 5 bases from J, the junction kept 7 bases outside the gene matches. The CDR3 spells CASSSSGTTETQYF. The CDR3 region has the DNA TGTGCCAGCAGTTCTTCCGGGACTACGGAGACCCAGTACTTC.